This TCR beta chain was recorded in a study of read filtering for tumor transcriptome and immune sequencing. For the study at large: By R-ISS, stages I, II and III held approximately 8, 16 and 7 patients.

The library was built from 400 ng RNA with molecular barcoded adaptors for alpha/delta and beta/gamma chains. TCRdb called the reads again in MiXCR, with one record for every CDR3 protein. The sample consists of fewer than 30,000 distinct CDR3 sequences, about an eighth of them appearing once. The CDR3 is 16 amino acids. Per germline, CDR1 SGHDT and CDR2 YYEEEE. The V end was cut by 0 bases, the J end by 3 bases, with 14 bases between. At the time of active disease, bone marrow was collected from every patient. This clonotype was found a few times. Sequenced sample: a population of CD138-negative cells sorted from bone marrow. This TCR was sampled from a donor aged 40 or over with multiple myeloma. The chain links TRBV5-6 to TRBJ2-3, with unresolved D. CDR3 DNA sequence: TGTGCCAGCAGCTTGGACAAGGCAACGAGGACAGATACGCAGTATTTT. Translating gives CASSLDKATRTDTQYF.